The 29 T cell receptor beta chains presented below share a single source sample, sequenced in a study of blood T cell repertoires in COVID-19. This table comes from immunoSEQ multiplex PCR, and its TCRdb copy is limited to in-frame clones, with some not included. The sample contains some 120,000 clones, roughly nine tenths of which appear only once. Sequenced material: peripheral blood. The origin of the receptors is a human donor with active COVID-19. The donor label of this sample is uncertain.

This clone was observed once. The rearrangement joins TRBV11-2 to TRBJ2-3; 10 bases agree with TRBD2. Germline V gene lookup returns CDR1 SGHAT and CDR2 FQNNGV. This CDR3 comprises 17 residues. After removal of 2 bases from V and 4 bases from J, the junction contained 9 bases not matched to a gene. The CDR3: CASSLTGTSVLPDTQYF. The CDR3 coding sequence is TGTGCCAGCAGCTTAACCGGGACTAGCGTTCTCCCAGATACGCAGTATTTT.

The chain recombines TRBV4-1 with TRBJ2-7; the match to TRBD1 covers 9 bases. In germline, CDR1 is MGHRA, CDR2 YSYEKL. This CDR3 is 15 amino acids long. V trimming: 1 base; J trimming: 5 bases; junction bases outside the gene matches: 6. The CDR3 region is CASSQVATGGHEQYF. DNA for the CDR3: TGCGCCAGCAGCCAAGTTGCAACAGGGGGCCACGAGCAGTACTTC.

This clone has only one observation. The chain has TRBV4-1 and TRBJ2-2; tentative D call: TRBD1 (6 bases). Trimming removed 4 bases from V and 4 bases from J, with 16 bases in between. The CDR3 length is 16 residues. CDR1 MGHRA and CDR2 YSYEKL come from the germline V gene. The DNA of the CDR3 is TGCGCCAGCAGCCGGACCCAGGGGTCTAGCACCGGGGAGCTGTTTTTT. Its protein product is CASSRTQGSSTGELFF.

The V call is TRBV7-2, the J call TRBJ1-4, with TRBD1 matching over 9 bases. V lost 4 bases and J lost 7; bases outside the gene matches: 1. The CDR3 runs to 13 residues. Germline lookup yields CDR1 SGHTA and CDR2 FQGNSA. CDR3 sequence (DNA): TGTGCCAGCAGCTGGGGACAGGGTGAAAAACTGTTTTTT. This sequence encodes CASSWGQGEKLFF.

This clone was recorded only once. The chain is built from TRBV6-2 or TRBV6-3 and TRBJ1-1; D might be TRBD1 (6 bases). Trimming left V 2 bases short and J 4 bases short, with 20 bases between. The CDR3 extends over 17 amino acids. CDR1 MNHEY and CDR2 SVGEGT come from the germline V gene. CDR3 sequence: CASSYPIRRGGGTEAFF. As DNA, the CDR3 is TGTGCCAGCAGTTACCCAATTCGGAGGGGGGGAGGCACTGAAGCTTTCTTT.

The chain joins TRBV5-4 to TRBJ1-4, with 7 bases matching TRBD1. The germline gives CDR1 SGHNT, CDR2 YYREEE (reference sequence). J lost 2 bases, V lost 4 bases, and 5 bases had no gene match. This CDR3 comprises 15 residues. The CDR3 DNA follows: TGTGCCAGCAGCGCGCACAGGGGTACTAATGAAAAACTGTTTTTT. It encodes CASSAHRGTNEKLFF.

This rearrangement joins TRBV3-1 (or the pseudogene TRBV3-2) to TRBJ2-3; 9 positions agree with TRBD2. CDR3 length: 17 amino acids. V lost 4 bases, J lost 5 bases, and 13 bases stayed unmatched. Per germline, CDR1 LGHDT and CDR2 YNNKEL (reference sequence). The CDR3 DNA reads TGTGCCAGCAGCCCGATCCTTCTAGCGGGGCGTGGAGATACGCAGTATTTT. This encodes CASSPILLAGRGDTQYF.

The genes are TRBV11-2 and TRBJ2-7; no firm D call. With 1 base removed from V and 11 bases from J, the gap between germline ends came to 12 bases. In germline, CDR1 is SGHAT, CDR2 FQNNGV. The CDR3 sequence is 12 residues long. CDR3 amino acids: CASSLGKGTEYF. CDR3 coding DNA: TGTGCCAGCAGCTTAGGTAAAGGAACAGAGTACTTC.

The gene calls are TRBV10-1 and TRBJ1-2; 12 bases match TRBD1. The ends lost 6 bases at V and 5 bases at J; junction bases unmatched: 10. The CDR3 extends over 16 amino acids. Germline CDR1 and CDR2: WNHNN and SYGVQD (reference sequence). The DNA for the CDR3 is TGCGCCAGCAGCCCCGGGACAGGGGGCTTTACGTATGGCTACACCTTC. Amino acid sequence: CASSPGTGGFTYGYTF.

The genes are TRBV11-3 and TRBJ2-1; 8 positions agree with TRBD2. CDR1 is SGHNT and CDR2 is YENEEA in the germline V gene. V dropped 5 bases and J dropped 1; count of bases not matched to a gene: 4. The CDR3 is made up of 15 amino acids. CDR3 DNA: TGTGCCAGCAGCCACGGGGGGGGATCCTACAATGAGCAGTTCTTC. Translating gives CASSHGGGSYNEQFF.

This chain uses TRBV7-9 with TRBJ2-4, with a weak D call TRBD1 (6 bases). The germline V gene encodes CDR1 SEHNR and CDR2 FQNEAQ (reference sequence). V was trimmed by 5 bases and J by 0 bases, leaving 17 bases between them. This CDR3 region has 17 residues. This CDR3 reads CASSLSTGIIAKNIQYF. As DNA, the CDR3 is TGTGCCAGCAGCCTAAGCACAGGGATAATAGCCAAAAACATTCAGTACTTC. Drawing the rest from reference TRBV7-9 and TRBJ2-4, the complete variable domain is DTGVSQNPRHKITKRGQNVTFRCDPISEHNRLYWYRQTLGQGPEFLTYFQNEAQLEKSRLLSDRFSAERPKGSFSTLEIQRTEQGDSAMYLCASSLSTGIIAKNIQYFGAGTRLSVL.

The rearrangement joins TRBV5-4 to TRBJ2-1, with D possibly TRBD2 on 6 matching bases. V was trimmed by 0 bases and J by 2 bases, leaving 12 bases between them. CDR3 size: 16 residues. Germline loops: CDR1 SGHNT, CDR2 YYREEE (reference sequence). CDR3 nucleotides: TGTGCCAGCAGCTTGGCGAATAGCGGCCCCTACAATGAGCAGTTCTTC. This encodes CASSLANSGPYNEQFF.

The J gene is TRBJ2-3, the V gene TRBV2; 13 bases map to TRBD2. V dropped 10 bases and J dropped 2; count of bases not matched to a gene: 12. Germline V lookup: CDR1 SNHLY, CDR2 FYNNEI. The CDR3 extends over 17 amino acids. CDR3 sequence: CATPGGLAGTPTDTQYF. The CDR3 DNA reads as TGTGCCACTCCCGGGGGACTAGCGGGGACCCCCACAGATACGCAGTATTTT.

V is TRBV9 and J is TRBJ2-1; 7 nucleotides line up with TRBD1. In germline, CDR1 is SGDLS, CDR2 YYNGEE. This CDR3 spans 16 amino acids. The V segment lost 6 bases and the J segment 6 bases; nucleotides outside the gene matches: 15. The CDR3 spells CASNRESPGQSNEQFF. The CDR3 bases are TGTGCCAGCAACCGAGAAAGCCCGGGACAGTCCAATGAGCAGTTCTTC.

The chain combines TRBV19 with TRBJ2-1; D is possibly TRBD1 (6 bases). Germline CDR1 LNHDA, CDR2 SQIVND (reference sequence). This CDR3 has 15 residues. V was cut by 3 bases and J by 0 bases, with 9 bases left in between. CDR3 in amino acids: CASSIADSSYNEQFF. The DNA for the CDR3 is TGTGCCAGTAGTATTGCGGACAGCTCCTACAATGAGCAGTTCTTC.

The genes are TRBV30 and TRBJ1-5; D is unclear. CDR3 size: 13 residues. V lost 0 bases, J lost 4 bases, and 7 bases lay in between. CDR1 GTSNPN and CDR2 SVGIG come from the germline V gene (reference sequence). The CDR3 sequence: CAWSVRSNQPQHF. The DNA of the CDR3 is TGTGCCTGGAGTGTACGGTCAAATCAGCCCCAGCATTTT.

The table lists this clone with a count of one. J is TRBJ2-5 and V is TRBV15; D possibly corresponds to TRBD2 (6 bases). CDR3 size: 15 residues. Deletions cut 0 bases from V and 5 bases from J, with 13 bases between. The V gene's germline CDR1 is LNHNV and CDR2 YYDKDF (reference sequence). In DNA, the CDR3 is TGTGCCACCAGCAGAGAGGGAGGAGGCGGGGAGACCCAGTACTTC. Its protein is CATSREGGGGETQYF.

The chain joins TRBV19 to TRBJ2-4; 11 bases agree with TRBD1. CDR1 and CDR2 (germline): LNHDA, SQIVND (reference sequence). The junction had 14 bases not matched to a gene; V was cut back by 4 bases and J by 0 bases. The CDR3 sequence is 20 residues long. CDR3 region: CASSSFRDRGGVRAKNIQYF. In nucleotides, the CDR3 is TGTGCCAGTAGTAGTTTTAGGGACAGGGGGGGCGTGAGAGCCAAAAACATTCAGTACTTC.

This chain joins TRBV5-5 and TRBJ2-7, with 11 bases that match TRBD1. V lost 3 bases, J lost 3 bases, and 2 bases stayed unmatched. There are 14 residues in the CDR3. From germline, CDR1 is SGHKS and CDR2 YYEKEE (reference sequence). In nucleotides, the CDR3 is TGTGCCAGCAGCTCCGGGACAGGGGGCTACGAGCAGTACTTC. Amino acids: CASSSGTGGYEQYF.

The chain combines TRBV7-9 with TRBJ1-2; 11 positions match TRBD1. This CDR3 contains 17 residues. With 5 bases clipped from V and 6 bases from J, the junction kept 14 bases outside the gene matches. CDR1 SEHNR and CDR2 FQNEAQ come from the germline V gene (reference sequence). CDR3 residues: CASSRGTGGVVPNGYTF. Here the CDR3 DNA reads TGTGCCAGCAGCCGTGGGACAGGGGGGGTAGTCCCTAATGGCTACACCTTC.

This clone came up a few times. V usage is TRBV16 and J usage is TRBJ1-2, with unresolved D. Germline values: CDR1 KGHSY, CDR2 FQNENV. Trimming shortened V by 0 bases and J by 8 bases, and 16 bases separated the two germline ends. This CDR3 region has 15 residues. CDR3 region: CASSQSARGSFGYTF. The CDR3 DNA reads as TGTGCCAGCAGCCAATCAGCACGCGGGTCATTCGGCTACACCTTC.

V usage is TRBV5-5 and J usage is TRBJ1-3; 12 positions agree with TRBD1. The CDR3 extends over 17 amino acids. In germline, CDR1 is SGHKS, CDR2 YYEKEE (reference sequence). Trimming took 2 bases from V and 7 from J; bases not matched to a gene: 10. The DNA for the CDR3 is TGTGCCAGCAGCTTTTTGGAGCGGGGACAGGGGGCGAACACCATATATTTT. As protein: CASSFLERGQGANTIYF.

Written as DNA, the CDR3 is TGTGCCAGTAGTATAGTAAGGGGTGGTGAAGCTTTCTTT. It encodes CASSIVRGGEAFF. The chain links TRBV19 to TRBJ1-1; D might be TRBD1 (5 bases). The CDR3 contains 13 residues. Germline lookup yields CDR1 LNHDA and CDR2 SQIVND (reference sequence). The germline V and J ends were trimmed by 1 base and 7 bases, with 10 bases remaining between them.

The CDR3 region has the DNA TGTGCCAGTAGTATAGGAGGCAACCTTGGCACTGAAGCTTTCTTT. It translates to CASSIGGNLGTEAFF. V is TRBV19 and J is TRBJ1-1; D call uncertain. Per germline, CDR1 LNHDA and CDR2 SQIVND (reference sequence). Trimming shortened V by 1 base and J by 4 bases, and 13 bases separated the two germline ends. The CDR3 sequence is 15 residues long.

In its sample, this clone was seen once. The CDR3 DNA follows: TGTGCCAGCTCACGCGACAAGACAGGGGTCTATGGCTACACCTTC. Its protein product is CASSRDKTGVYGYTF. This chain joins TRBV18 and TRBJ1-2; 8 positions agree with TRBD1. CDR3 length: 15 residues. Trimming took 4 bases from V and 4 from J; bases not matched to a gene: 8. CDR1 and CDR2 (germline): KGHSH, LQKENI.

The chain uses TRBV13 and TRBJ2-7, with 12 bases lining up with TRBD2. Germline V gives CDR1 PRHDT, CDR2 FYEKMQ (reference sequence). With V trimmed by 5 bases and J by 5 bases, 7 bases remained unmatched. This CDR3 is 15 amino acids long. The chain's CDR3 is CASSPSGGAFHEQYF. The CDR3 nucleotides are TGTGCCAGCAGCCCTAGCGGGGGGGCCTTCCACGAGCAGTACTTC.

The chain carries TRBV6-5 and TRBJ2-7, with D possibly matching TRBD1 (6 bases). Trimming took off 6 bases at V and 5 bases at J, with 11 bases between the two ends. The CDR3 is 12 amino acids. Germline V lookup: CDR1 MNHEY, CDR2 SVGAGI. CDR3 DNA sequence: TGTGCCAGCAGGGACAGAGGGGACGAGCAGTACTTC. This encodes CASRDRGDEQYF.

The rearrangement uses TRBV2 and TRBJ2-6; 9 bases are shared with TRBD1. The CDR3 extends over 15 amino acids. CDR1 is SNHLY and CDR2 is FYNNEI in the germline V gene. V trimming: 7 bases; J trimming: 8 bases; junction bases outside the gene matches: 9. The CDR3 DNA reads as TGTGCCAGCACCCCTGGGGACAGGGTGACCAACGTCCTGACTTTC. Its protein product is CASTPGDRVTNVLTF.

This rearrangement joins TRBV10-3 to TRBJ1-5; D uncertain. Trimming removed 8 bases from V and 3 bases from J, with 11 bases in between. Germline V lookup: CDR1 ENHRY, CDR2 SYGVKD. There are 13 residues in the CDR3. CDR3 sequence reads: CAIGREANQPQHF. The CDR3, as DNA: TGTGCCATCGGAAGGGAGGCCAATCAGCCCCAGCATTTT.